The 5 T cell receptor beta chains given below trace back to one sample, sequenced in a study of regulatory T cells. The PCR used 52 TRBV and 13 TRBJ primers. Assay: immunoSEQ multiplex PCR; the TCRdb copy retains only in-frame clones and omits some. The sample records 10,000 or so clones, under 90% being singletons. The sample taken for sequencing was CD8+ T cells sorted from blood. The receptors were sampled from a young adult with CD3G deficiency.

The chain uses TRBV4-1 and TRBJ2-2; D unresolved. CDR3 length: 14 amino acids. Germline V gives CDR1 MGHRA, CDR2 YSYEKL. The V end lost 1 base, the J end lost 0 bases, and 3 bases lay between the germline ends. The CDR3 protein is CASSQAPNTGELFF. For the CDR3, the DNA is TGCGCCAGCAGCCAAGCTCCGAACACCGGGGAGCTGTTTTTT.

The chain has TRBV7-6 and TRBJ2-3; D might be TRBD2 (5 bases). The CDR3 loop spans 14 amino acids. Germline V gene data show CDR1 as SGHVS and CDR2 as FNYEAQ. V was pared by 2 bases and J by 2 bases, with 8 bases between. CDR3 sequence: CASSLSGNTDTQYF. The CDR3, as DNA: TGTGCCAGCAGCTTAAGCGGCAACACAGATACGCAGTATTTT.

This rearrangement joins TRBV11-2 to TRBJ2-7, with D unclear. The V gene's germline CDR1 is SGHAT and CDR2 FQNNGV. V dropped 5 bases and J dropped 5 bases, with 19 bases sitting between them. This CDR3 comprises 15 residues. The CDR3 protein is CASSLPAPRSHEQYF. CDR3 nucleotides: TGTGCCAGCAGCCTTCCCGCTCCTCGGTCCCACGAGCAGTACTTC.

A few counts support this clone. The chain recombines TRBV27 with TRBJ2-1, with TRBD2 as a possible D gene (5 bases). Germline CDR1 MNHEY, CDR2 SMNVEV (reference sequence). The length of the CDR3 is 13 residues. V lost 3 bases and J lost 14, with 17 bases in between. The CDR3 region is CASSFNGAAREFF. The DNA of the CDR3 is TGTGCCAGCAGTTTCAATGGCGCCGCGAGGGAGTTCTTC.

The chain is built from TRBV6-1 and TRBJ2-7; TRBD2 matches at 7 bases. CDR1 MNHNS and CDR2 SASEGT come from the germline V gene. The CDR3 contains 14 residues. Losses at the gene ends were 2 bases for V and 1 base for J; bases not matched to a gene: 2. CDR3 loop: CASSEWRGSYEQYF. CDR3 coding DNA: TGTGCCAGCAGTGAATGGCGGGGGTCCTACGAGCAGTACTTC.